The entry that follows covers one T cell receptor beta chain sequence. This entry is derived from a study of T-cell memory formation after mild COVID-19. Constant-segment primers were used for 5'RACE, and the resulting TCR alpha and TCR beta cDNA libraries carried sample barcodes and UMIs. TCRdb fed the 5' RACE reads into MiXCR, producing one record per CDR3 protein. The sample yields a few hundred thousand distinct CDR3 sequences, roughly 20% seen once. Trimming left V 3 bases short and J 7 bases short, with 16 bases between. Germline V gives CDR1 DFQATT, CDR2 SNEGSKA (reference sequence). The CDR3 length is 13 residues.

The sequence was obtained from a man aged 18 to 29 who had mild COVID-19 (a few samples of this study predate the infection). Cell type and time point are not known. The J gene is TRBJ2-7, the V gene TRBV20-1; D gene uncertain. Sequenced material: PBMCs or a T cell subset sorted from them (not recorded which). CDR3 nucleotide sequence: TGCAGTGCTAGGCTCGGCTCCGCACTAGAGCAGTACTTC. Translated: CSARLGSALEQYF.